This T cell receptor (beta chain) was sequenced during a study of identical twins. The germline V and J ends were trimmed by 5 bases and 8 bases, with 12 bases remaining between them. CDR1 is SQVTM, CDR2 ANQGSEA, per germline. The CDR3 is made up of 11 amino acids. Template switching added a universal primer site, and cDNA bore unique molecular identifiers. MiXCR was run by TCRdb on the 5' RACE reads, yielding one entry per CDR3 protein. The sample holds 350,000 or so distinct CDR3 sequences, about 10% seen once. The sequence was obtained from a woman aged 50 to 60 in good health. Sequencing was performed on naive T cells sorted from blood. V is TRBV29-1 and J is TRBJ1-2, with a weak D call TRBD1 (5 bases). CDR3 DNA sequence: TGCAGCGTTTGGGGGTTAGTAGGCTACACCTTC. As protein: CSVWGLVGYTF. Combining the CDR3 with reference TRBV29-1 and TRBJ1-2 gives the whole variable domain SAVISQKPSRDICQRGTSLTIQCQVDSQVTMMFWYRQQPGQSLTLIATANQGSEATYESGFVIDKFPISRPNLTFSTLTVSNMSPEDSSIYLCSVWGLVGYTFGSGTRLTVV.